The clone carrying this T cell receptor (beta chain) was counted at least ten times. The junction departs from the called germline gene at one end, perhaps through a read error. These data originate in a study of T cells in Graves' hyperthyroidism and ophthalmopathy. If no ophthalmopathy progression occurred within 18 months, Graves' hyperthyroidism was stable. Subjects aged 18 to 65 presented with newly diagnosed hyperthyroidism of less than 2 months' duration. Every diagnosis used clinical symptoms, serum thyroxine and TRAb, thyroid ultrasound and orbital computed tomography. 10 ml of fresh peripheral blood supplied the PBMCs. Germline CDR1 and CDR2: SNHLY and FYNNEI. The length of the CDR3 is 14 residues. The CDR3 regions of TCR beta were amplified from RNA transcripts. HTBI primers were used for first-round RT-PCR of the TCR CDR3. Each CDR3 protein gets one entry after TCRdb re-called the multiplex PCR reads with MiXCR. The table includes some 460,000 distinct CDR3 sequences, about a sixth detected once.

This receptor was identified in a woman aged 18-35 years with Graves' hyperthyroidism. The V gene is TRBV2, the J gene TRBJ2-1; TRBD1 aligns across 10 bases. Sequences were obtained from blood. The CDR3 is CVSSGRTGGNEQFF. As DNA, the CDR3 is TGTGTCAGCAGTGGACGGACAGGGGGCAATGAGCAGTTCTTC.